Listed below are T cell receptor beta chains from one sample, sequenced in a study of blood T cells in healthy people across ages. MiXCR, run by TCRdb on the 5' RACE reads, gives a single entry per CDR3 protein. The data show some 370,000 distinct CDR3 sequences, roughly half seen once. The sequenced sample consisted of blood. These receptors were collected from a man aged 60 to 75 in good health. Both conserved end residues are part of each CDR3. The D gene is left open where the match is weak. Only part of the rows carry a size: once, few, many, or a class if the clone is expanded.

J gene	clone size	V gene	D gene	CDR3 protein	CDR3 DNA
TRBJ2-7	-	TRBV25-1	-	CASSGAGSLSYEQYF	TGTGCCAGCAGCGGGGCGGGGAGCCTCTCCTACGAGCAGTACTTC
TRBJ2-3	-	TRBV29-1	TRBD2	CSVDLVGGSTDTQYF	TGCAGCGTTGACCTCGTGGGAGGGAGCACAGATACGCAGTATTTT
TRBJ2-7	-	TRBV6-2/TRBV6-3	-	CASSYSWDQGRAYEQYF	TGTGCCAGCAGTTACTCGTGGGACCAGGGGAGGGCCTACGAGCAGTACTTC
TRBJ2-7	-	TRBV7-2	-	CASSLTVASYEQYF	TGTGCCAGCAGCTTAACGGTTGCCTCCTACGAGCAGTACTTC
TRBJ2-7	once	TRBV15	TRBD2	CVTSTDRGGRLVEQYF	TGTGTCACCAGCACCGACCGAGGCGGGAGACTGGTCGAGCAGTACTTC
TRBJ2-5	once	TRBV18	-	CASSPSGHQETQYF	TGTGCCAGCTCACCATCGGGCCACCAAGAGACCCAGTACTTC
TRBJ2-7	once	TRBV12-3/TRBV12-4	TRBD2	CASRGLAGVKNEQYF	TGTGCCAGCAGGGGACTAGCGGGAGTAAAGAATGAGCAGTACTTC
TRBJ2-6	many	TRBV20-1	TRBD1	CSARDRVGGYSGANVLTF	TGCAGTGCTAGGGACAGGGTTGGAGGATACTCTGGGGCCAACGTCCTGACTTTC
TRBJ1-2	-	TRBV28	-	CASSDNAQGCGYTF	TGTGCCAGCAGTGACAACGCACAGGGCTGTGGCTACACCTTC
TRBJ2-1	-	TRBV20-1	-	CSAHPGGRGSEQFF	TGCAGTGCTCATCCCGGGGGCAGGGGTAGTGAGCAGTTCTTC
TRBJ2-5	-	TRBV4-2	-	CASSQDWGSKETQYF	TGTGCCAGCAGCCAAGACTGGGGTAGTAAGGAGACCCAGTACTTC
TRBJ2-5	-	TRBV7-2	TRBD1	CASSATGAETQYF	TGTGCCAGCAGCGCGACAGGGGCGGAGACCCAGTACTTC
TRBJ1-1	-	TRBV7-9	-	CASSLAPREQAFF	TGTGCCAGCAGCTTAGCGCCCAGGGAGCAAGCTTTCTTT
TRBJ1-6	-	TRBV2	-	CASSEIGPRGSPLHF	TGTGCCAGCAGTGAAATCGGACCTAGGGGTTCACCCCTCCACTTT
TRBJ2-3	many	TRBV30	TRBD1	CAWSVRQGASTDTQYF	TGTGCCTGGAGTGTACGACAGGGGGCTAGCACAGATACGCAGTATTTT
TRBJ2-5	-	TRBV4-2	TRBD2	CASSQSSGGVILQETQYF	TGTGCCAGCAGCCAGAGTTCGGGGGGAGTAATTTTACAAGAGACCCAGTACTTC